This T cell receptor (beta chain) comes out of a study of OX40 agonist ivuxolimab in advanced cancers. This clone is termed medium-sized. The antigen remains unidentified. Data came from immunoSEQ multiplex PCR; TCRdb stores just in-frame clones and leaves some out. Of about 73,000 clones listed, around 87% are singletons. Study outcomes and limitations: In CD8+ T cells, expanded clones were on average more numerous than in CD4+. At doses 0.1 to 3.0 mg/kg, CD4+ and CD8+ clones expanded.

This receptor was taken from an adult with an advanced solid tumor such as melanoma, head and neck, liver or kidney cancer. The starting material was CD4+ or CD8+ T cells sorted from blood, obtained in a trial of the OX40 agonist ivuxolimab.

The CDR3 here is CASSQVTGLPWEQYF. CDR3 sequence (DNA): TGTGCCAGCAGCCAAGTTACAGGGCTTCCGTGGGAGCAGTACTTC. J is TRBJ2-7 and V is TRBV14; a possible D gene is TRBD1 (6 bases). Germline V gives CDR1 SGHDN, CDR2 FVKESK. Trimming took 1 base from V and 7 from J, leaving 17 bases between them. The CDR3 spans 15 residues.